This T cell receptor (beta chain) was captured in a study of cytotoxic CD8 clonotypes in ibrutinib-treated CLL. Per germline, CDR1 SGHTA and CDR2 FQGTGA. V was cut by 4 bases and J by 6 bases, with 12 bases left in between. The CDR3 has 13 amino acids. Produced via immunoSEQ multiplex PCR; TCRdb's table is partial and in-frame only. This repertoire shows approximately 330,000 clones, about 80% found once; its top ten account for 6.5% to 8%. This receptor was obtained from a human donor with chronic lymphocytic leukemia. The specimen comprised PBMCs, sampled before ibrutinib treatment. The chain has TRBV7-3 and TRBJ1-2, with D possibly being TRBD1 (5 bases). Here the CDR3 reads CASSSNIQDGYTF. CDR3 coding DNA: TGTGCCAGCAGCTCTAACATACAGGATGGCTACACCTTC.